Listed below are T cell receptor beta chains from one sample, sequenced in a study of CD8+ T cells in alopecia areata. This table comes from immunoSEQ multiplex PCR, and its TCRdb copy is limited to in-frame clones, with some not included. The table includes 150,000 to 200,000 clones, roughly 65% detected once. Sample: CD4+ T cells sorted from blood, taken at week 4, from a patient treated with tofacitinib. The receptor set was obtained from a human donor with alopecia areata. Both conserved end residues are part of each CDR3. A D gene is named only where the DNA matches it firmly. Clone size is stated in some rows and not others, as once, few, many or a class when expanded.

j_call	clone_size	d_call	v_call	cdr3_length	cdr3_nt	cdr3_aa
TRBJ2-2	few	TRBD1	TRBV30	14	TGTGCCTGGGCCCGGGACAGGGACACCGGGGAGCTGTTTTTT	CAWARDRDTGELFF
TRBJ2-5	-	TRBD1	TRBV19	14	TGTGCCAGTAGCACCCAGGGGGCCCACGAGACCCAGTACTTC	CASSTQGAHETQYF
TRBJ2-3	-	-	TRBV30	15	TGTGCCTGGAGTGTAGCGATTTCCCACACAGATACGCAGTATTTT	CAWSVAISHTDTQYF
TRBJ1-1	-	-	TRBV30	14	TGTGCCTGGATCCGCCCGGGGACGAGGACTGAAGCTTTCTTT	CAWIRPGTRTEAFF
TRBJ2-7	few	-	TRBV20-1	11	TGCAGTGCAGAAACTAGAGGCGAGCAGTACTTC	CSAETRGEQYF
TRBJ2-7	-	TRBD2	TRBV7-2	17	TGTGCCAGCAGCCTCGGACTAGCGGGGGGCCGCTCCTACGAGCAGTACTTC	CASSLGLAGGRSYEQYF
TRBJ2-7	-	TRBD1	TRBV5-6	14	TGTGCCAGCAGCTTACTACCGGGACAGGGAGGATCTTACTTC	CASSLLPGQGGSYF
TRBJ2-5	once	-	TRBV5-6	14	TGTGCCAGCAGCTTGCCACCCCCGGGGGAGACCCAGTACTTC	CASSLPPPGETQYF
TRBJ2-2	-	-	TRBV11-1	15	TGTGCCAGCAGTCTCCGGACCACGAACACCGGGGAGCTGTTTTTT	CASSLRTTNTGELFF
TRBJ2-1	-	TRBD2	TRBV29-1	13	TGCAGCGTTTTTAGCGGGGGATTCGATGAGCAGTTCTTC	CSVFSGGFDEQFF